This TCR beta chain was profiled in a study of T cells in Graves' hyperthyroidism and ophthalmopathy. About the research overall: Blood was drawn when the patient was first diagnosed and still untreated.

The germline V gene encodes CDR1 SGHRS and CDR2 YFSETQ. Trimming took off 7 bases at V and 1 base at J, with 17 bases between the two ends. The CDR3 is 15 amino acids. TCR beta CDR3 regions were amplified from RNA. During a first-round RT-PCR of the TCR CDR3, the HTBI primer set was used. TCRdb fed the multiplex PCR reads into MiXCR, producing one record per CDR3 protein. Here the sample spans about 770,000 distinct CDR3 sequences, 18% being singletons. Many counts were recorded for this clonotype. Diagnosis of hyperthyroidism was new in patients aged 18 to 65, and its duration was under 2 months. For the diagnoses, clinical symptoms, serum thyroxine and TRAb, thyroid ultrasound and orbital computed tomography were used. The blood sample predates any ophthalmopathy symptoms, coming from first hyperthyroidism diagnosis.

The chain couples TRBV5-1 to TRBJ1-1, with D maybe TRBD1 (5 bases). Sequenced sample: blood. The source of this sequence is a woman aged 50 to 60 with Graves' hyperthyroidism that later progressed to Graves' ophthalmopathy. For the CDR3, the DNA is TGCGCCAGCGGGTCCGGGGCGTCACCGAACACTGAAGCTTTCTTT. Protein: CASGSGASPNTEAFF.